This TCR beta chain is from a study of cytomegalovirus exposure and HLA in healthy donors (TCRdb year 2017). Some background on the complete study: According to an earlier analysis of 587 of the donors, about 180 million T cells yielded 95 million to 140 million unique TCR beta sequences and approximately 300 Gb of sequence data. Class I and class II HLA loci were covered by the typing at four-digit resolution. Donor age, sex, ethnicity and CMV serostatus were compiled together with the repertoire data. In addition to the first cohort of around 670 subjects, a separate validation cohort of about 120 different subjects was used. In the later analysis, no new phenotypic data were used to find candidate immune exposures; instead, reliance was placed on TCR beta sequences and their occurrence across donors. To predict cytomegalovirus infection status, the study combined high-throughput TCR immunosequencing, statistical association of individual TCRs with disease status, and machine learning. Roughly 5 DR-DQ haplotypes were handled as single units for association and clustering, since linkage in the cohort was strong. Of the 300 to 450 genotyped donors, roughly 76% were placed in the genetic ancestry cluster associated with self-reported Caucasian donors. Typing coverage differed by locus: A, B, C, DRB1 and DQB1 were typed in roughly 620-640 donors, DQA1 in 500 to 550, DPA1 in around 580, and DPB1 in 450 to 480. Every repertoire in the discovery cohort had been generated on one and the same sequencing platform. A later analysis re-examined previously published TCR beta repertoires from more than 600 donors and added high-resolution HLA genotyping to investigate patterns of TCR occurrence. About 320 gigabases of sequencing data and roughly 90 million unique TCR sequences were included in an early release covering about 700 HLA-typed donors. On average, roughly 200,000 unique TCR beta nucleotide sequences were sequenced per donor among 350 to 400 genotyped donors of the cohort, with roughly 18% of those sequences being non-productive. The aim of the study was to test whether cataloging public T cell receptors could identify signatures of past pathogen exposure. The study used immunosequencing to profile the T cell repertoires of about 670 subjects and linked those repertoires to cytomegalovirus serostatus. Genome-wide SNP genotypes for about 65% of the 666 donors were used in a later genetic analysis, which treated that subset as a discovery cohort. In an earlier analysis of several hundred of the donors, high-throughput TCR beta sequencing was used to judge whether each TCR beta V gene segment behaved as functional or pseudogenic. Summary of the overall study and its limitations: CMV serostatus was the only immune exposure information available for the cohort. A further reported finding was that TCR beta sequences accurately predicted the HLA-A and HLA-B alleles for most subjects in the first cohort. A group of highly shared sequence variants was considered likely to be a technical artifact of the sequencing pipeline. In a later genetic analysis, fewer N-insertions in productive TCRs were reported among donors in an Asian-associated ancestry cluster than the roughly 700-donor mean. Several of the top co-occurrence clusters appeared to be linked to parvovirus B19, influenza, CMV and Epstein-Barr virus, according to a later analysis. The earlier analysis of 587 of the donors excluded fewer than 20 rarely observed V segments, including chromosome 9 orphons, because counts were too low. Linkage disequilibrium might explain the correlated functional status among segregating V segments, but an unknown experimental factor could not be ruled out. The 87-base-pair reads could not distinguish some IMGT-functional V segments, including TRBV6-2 and TRBV6-3, so those segments were excluded. In a later analysis, HLA-associated TCR beta chains were found to be more clonally expanded and to have lower generation probabilities than equally common non-associated chains. Because HLA typing was missing for some donors at each locus, association tests included only the typed subset. Across donors, most TCR sequences were observed very rarely, whereas some public TCRs were present in many individuals. In both the original and validation cohorts, the classifier was reported to diagnose cytomegalovirus status with high specificity and sensitivity. The study listed approximately 160 TCR beta chains as associated with cytomegalovirus. In an earlier analysis of approximately 600 of the donors, most TCR beta V segments were observed in productive rearrangements about 87% or about 30% of the time, broadly matching IMGT annotations. When HLA alleles, especially DR and DQ, strongly co-occurred, attributing TCR associations to individual alleles was difficult. According to a later analysis, TCR association rates differed among HLA loci, with DRB1 alleles showing the most associated TCRs and HLA-C alleles showing the fewest. A few of the identified cytomegalovirus-associated TCR beta chains were confirmed in vitro to be specific for cytomegalovirus antigens. Roughly uniform sequencing depth across donors was assumed in presence/absence analyses, although this assumption may not hold. It was suggested by the authors that the approach could potentially be generalized to other disease states and immunological phenotypes. Most CMV-associated TCR beta chains appeared to be HLA-restricted in a later analysis, and the HLA associations seemed to be driven largely by CMV exposure. A later analysis associated 16,951 TCR beta sequences with specific HLA alleles at a false discovery rate of 0.05. Only TCR beta chains were sequenced in this cohort, and the absence of alpha or paired-chain data limited detectable features. V-gene and J-gene trimming of TCR beta chains was associated with a missense DCLRE1C variant in a later genetic analysis, and the association was replicated in an independent cohort.

The library was obtained by the immunoSEQ multiplex PCR assay. A mixture of 60 forward primers for TCR Vbeta segments and 13 reverse primers for TCR Jbeta segments was used in the multiplex PCR. Amplification of the CDR3 region of rearranged TCR beta genes was performed with a multiplex PCR assay on genomic DNA. Amplified TCR beta libraries were sequenced as 87-base-pair reads on the Illumina HiSeq System. In the source study's methods: A later analysis tallied roughly 76 million unique TCR beta chains across the 640 or so repertoires, and around 9.9 million of those chains were shared by two or more donors. To remove PCR and sequencing errors, raw reads were error-corrected and collapsed into unique sequences using a nearest-neighbor algorithm that merged closely related sequences. V, D and J gene segments were assigned by aligning CDR3 sequences to IMGT reference sequences. For a sequence to be retained, at least a six-nucleotide match to both a V gene segment and a J gene segment was required. A rearrangement counted as productive if the CDR3 had no stop codons and remained in frame with V and J, and every other rearrangement counted as non-productive. Following IMGT convention, CDR3 was defined as the stretch from the second conserved V-encoded cysteine up to the conserved J-encoded phenylalanine. Sequences without an unambiguous match to a single V gene segment were excluded from the earlier analysis of about 640 of the donors. In an earlier analysis of 500 to 750 of the donors, V segments were called functional above 56.7% productive rearrangements and were called segregating when the between-donor standard deviation exceeded 5%. To diagnose cytomegalovirus status from the catalog of TCR beta chain sequences, a statistical classification framework was built. In a later analysis, TCR nucleotide sequences were compared against IMGT/GENE-DB human TR gene sequences so that V and J genes could be assigned. Using the TCRdist pipeline, a later analysis assigned CDR3 sequences along with most-parsimonious VDJ recombination scenarios. In a later analysis, each TCR beta chain was defined by its CDR3 amino acid sequence together with its V-gene family, and reads without a unique V-gene family were excluded. As a way to deal with suspected cross-contamination and a sequencing artifact, a later analysis dropped nearly 600 nucleotide sequences that were highly shared and had low generation probability. In a later analysis, a clonal expansion index for each public chain was calculated from normalized within-repertoire ranks of inferred template counts. In a later analysis, generation probabilities were computed using a VDJ recombination model fitted to out-of-frame rearrangements, and the results were checked against IGoR. In a later analysis, TCR-TCR, TCR-HLA and TCR-CMV co-occurrence was scored with hypergeometric tests, and a repertoire-size bias correction was applied to TCR pairs. False discovery rates were estimated in a later analysis by permuting HLA or CMV assignments 20 times. In a later analysis, co-occurring TCRs were grouped using DBSCAN, with TCRdist sequence similarity added in when clustering inside HLA-allele-positive subsets. For co-occurrence clustering, repertoires with fewer than 30,000 or more than 120,000 public chains were excluded, along with four or five repertoires with anomalous nucleotide sharing. TCRdb obtained this table from immuneACCESS and retained in-frame rearrangements with V and J assigned. These tables miss some clones; where compared with another copy, unresolved V genes account for less than half of the shortfall, and the remainder is unexplained. For V, J and clone size, that table is used; D and trimming come from the DNA. The sample data list approximately 100,000 clones, and more than 70% of these were observed just once. The ten largest account for approximately 3.8% of the sample.

The cohort comprised approximately 700 healthy bone marrow donors. At the time of sampling, every cohort member was nominally healthy, though immune exposures that went unrecorded were likely present. The donor was CMV seronegative and was included in the group of 352 seronegative cohort members. Every donor gave a peripheral blood sample, and the peripheral blood mononuclear cells from that sample were used for TCR beta sequencing. The Qiagen DNeasy Blood Extraction Kit was used to extract genomic DNA from the blood cell samples. Looking up the germline V gene yields CDR1 SGHDT and CDR2 YYEEEE. Trimming costs V 2 bases and J 4 bases, and their ends lie 17 bases apart. From the cysteine up to the phenylalanine, the CDR3 has a length of 16 residues. Here the CDR3 DNA is all that survives: 48 bases in frame from base 1. In the case of this clone: The specificity of this receptor is unknown. No qualities accompany the bases; no much larger clone lies one base away.

The chain is assembled from TRBV5-6 and TRBJ2-3, with the D segment identity uncertain. The TCR was taken from a middle-aged woman in good health and CMV-seronegative. The sample consisted of PBMCs. This receptor has the CDR3 CASSLANRNLADTQYF. Here is the DNA: TGTGCCAGCAGCTTAGCGAACCGAAACTTAGCAGATACGCAGTATTTT.